This is a list of T cell receptor beta chains from one sample in a study of blood T cell repertoires in COVID-19. Here immunoSEQ multiplex PCR was the method, and the copy in TCRdb shows in-frame clones only, minus some. The table includes 250,000 to 300,000 clones, roughly 88% detected once. The specimen was PBMCs or T cells enriched from blood (not recorded which). The receptors stem from a woman in her forties with acute COVID-19. CDR3s include the opening cysteine and the closing phenylalanine or tryptophan. The D gene is left open where the match is weak. The listing skips clone size in some rows; elsewhere it reads once, few, many or a size class.

cdr3_length	clone_size	j_call	d_call	v_call	cdr3_nt	cdr3_aa
12	.	TRBJ1-1	.	TRBV29-1	TGCAGCGTCGTTGGGGTTGGACTTGAAGCTTTCTTT	CSVVGVGLEAFF
14	.	TRBJ2-4	TRBD2	TRBV28	TGTGCCAGCAGCCCACCGGGGGAGGGAAACATTCAGTACTTC	CASSPPGEGNIQYF
16	.	TRBJ2-3	.	TRBV21-1	TGTGCCAGCAGCAAAGTCGAAGACAGAAGCACAGATACGCAGTATTTT	CASSKVEDRSTDTQYF
14	.	TRBJ2-3	.	TRBV5-1	TGCGCCAGCAGCTTGGGGACTGAGACAGATACGCAGTATTTT	CASSLGTETDTQYF
16	.	TRBJ2-2	.	TRBV10-3	TGTGCCATCAGTGAGACCGACCCATCCCGGGGCGGGGAGCTGTTTTTT	CAISETDPSRGGELFF
14	.	TRBJ2-7	TRBD2	TRBV2	TGTGCCAGCAGTGCGGCGGGGGGACCCTACGAGCAGTACTTC	CASSAAGGPYEQYF
16	once	TRBJ2-1	.	TRBV9	TGTGCCAGCAGCGTAGGCGGTGGAAGCTCCTACAATGAGCAGTTCTTC	CASSVGGGSSYNEQFF
14	.	TRBJ2-1	.	TRBV30	TGTGCCTGGGCGGGACAGCTCTCCCTAAGAAGTTTGTTCTTC	CAWAGQLSLRSLFF
20	.	TRBJ1-6	TRBD1	TRBV12-5	TGTGCTAGTGGTTTCCAAACAGGGGGCCGAAGTACCTCCTATAATTCACCCCTCCACTTT	CASGFQTGGRSTSYNSPLHF
14	.	TRBJ2-5	TRBD1	TRBV7-2	TGTGCCAGCAGCTTAACAGGGGTTCGAGAGACCCAGTACTTC	CASSLTGVRETQYF
12	.	TRBJ1-5	TRBD1	TRBV19	TGTGCCAGCGGGACAGGCAATCAGCCCCAGCATTTT	CASGTGNQPQHF
14	.	TRBJ2-1	.	TRBV3-1/TRBV3-2	TGTGCCAGCAGCCAAGGGGCGGGGTACAATGAGCAGTTCTTC	CASSQGAGYNEQFF
15	.	TRBJ2-2	TRBD2	TRBV7-2	TGTGCCAGCAGCTCCCCTAGCGGGTACACCGGGGAGCTGTTTTTT	CASSSPSGYTGELFF
14	.	TRBJ1-1	.	TRBV2	TGTGCCAGCAGCTTGGACACGATGAACACTGAAGCTTTCTTT	CASSLDTMNTEAFF
14	once	TRBJ2-1	TRBD1	TRBV11-2	TGTGCCAGCCACACAGGGGGGCCTTACAATGAGCAGTTCTTC	CASHTGGPYNEQFF
14	.	TRBJ1-6	TRBD1	TRBV5-5	TGTGCCAGCACCCAGACAGGGGGAAATTCACCCCTCCACTTT	CASTQTGGNSPLHF
16	once	TRBJ1-4	.	TRBV4-1	TGCGCCAGCAGCCAAAAAGCGGGCAGAGGTAATGAAAAACTGTTTTTT	CASSQKAGRGNEKLFF
17	.	TRBJ1-3	.	TRBV7-9	TGTGCCAGCAGCTTAGGCGGCAGACTGAGCTCTGGAAACACCATATATTTT	CASSLGGRLSSGNTIYF
14	.	TRBJ1-1	.	TRBV18	TGTGCCAGCTCACCATTACAGGGCAACACTGAAGCTTTCTTT	CASSPLQGNTEAFF
13	once	TRBJ2-1	.	TRBV7-8	TGTGCCAGCAGCTTCCAAGGGAGTAATGAGCAGTTCTTC	CASSFQGSNEQFF
14	.	TRBJ1-6	TRBD1	TRBV30	TGTGCCTGGAGTGTCGGGACAGTAAATTCACCCCTCCACTTT	CAWSVGTVNSPLHF
17	.	TRBJ2-1	.	TRBV5-4	TGTGCCAGCAGCCCGGGAGACAGCGGAAGCTCCTACAATGAGCAGTTCTTC	CASSPGDSGSSYNEQFF
15	.	TRBJ2-3	.	TRBV5-5	TGTGCCAGCAGCTTGGAGGGGGGGGCCACACATACGCAGTATTTT	CASSLEGGATHTQYF
18	.	TRBJ1-2	TRBD1	TRBV15	TGTGCCACCAGCAGAGATTGGGGGTCGACAGGGGTCGACTATGGCTACACCTTC	CATSRDWGSTGVDYGYTF
13	.	TRBJ2-2	.	TRBV2	TGTGCCAGCAGTGAAGGGCAGACCGGGGAGCTGTTTTTT	CASSEGQTGELFF
15	.	TRBJ1-3	.	TRBV9	TGTGCCAGCAGCGTTTCCACCTACTCTGGAAACACCATATATTTT	CASSVSTYSGNTIYF
15	.	TRBJ1-6	.	TRBV6-5	TGTGCCAGCAGTTACTCGAACAGGGACAATTCACCCCTCCACTTT	CASSYSNRDNSPLHF
13	.	TRBJ1-1	.	TRBV18	TGTGCCAGCTCACCTCGCAGGGGAACTGAAGCTTTCTTT	CASSPRRGTEAFF
15	.	TRBJ2-5	TRBD1	TRBV5-8	TGTGCCAGCAGCTTGGGGGACAGGGGAGTAGAGACCCAGTACTTC	CASSLGDRGVETQYF
15	.	TRBJ2-1	.	TRBV4-2	TGTGCCAGCAGCCAAGTTGGCGGGGCAGGTAATGAGCAGTTCTTC	CASSQVGGAGNEQFF
14	.	TRBJ2-5	TRBD1	TRBV6-5	TGTGCCAGCGGTCATACAGGGGGCCGGGAGACCCAGTACTTC	CASGHTGGRETQYF
16	.	TRBJ2-3	.	TRBV7-9	TGTGCCAGCAGCTTAATAGTCCGGGTCAGCGGGGATACGCAGTATTTT	CASSLIVRVSGDTQYF
15	.	TRBJ1-6	.	TRBV2	TGTGCCAGCAGTGGCGGGAGTACTAATAATTCACCCCTCCACTTT	CASSGGSTNNSPLHF
15	.	TRBJ1-2	TRBD1	TRBV3-1/TRBV3-2	TGTGCCAGCAGCCCTAACATGGGACAGGGCTATGGCTACACCTTC	CASSPNMGQGYGYTF
16	.	TRBJ2-5	TRBD2	TRBV9	TGTGCCAGCTCTGGGACTAGCGGGGGGGGACCCGGGACCCAGTACTTC	CASSGTSGGGPGTQYF
19	.	TRBJ2-1	TRBD2	TRBV7-9	TGTGCCAGCAGCCTAAGATATAAAGGGGCGGGGGGACCCCCCAATGAGCAGTTCTTC	CASSLRYKGAGGPPNEQFF
13	.	TRBJ2-2	.	TRBV2	TGTGCCAGCAGTCACAGGAAAACCGGGGAGCTGTTTTTT	CASSHRKTGELFF
13	.	TRBJ1-1	.	TRBV15	TGTGCCACCAGCAGAGCCGTCAACACTGAAGCTTTCTTT	CATSRAVNTEAFF
17	.	TRBJ2-6	.	TRBV2	TGTGCCAGCAGTGAACGCCGGACTGTCTCTGGGGCCAACGTCCTGACTTTC	CASSERRTVSGANVLTF
13	.	TRBJ1-5	.	TRBV27	TGTGCCAGCAGTTTGGGCAGCAATCAGCCCCAGCATTTT	CASSLGSNQPQHF
15	.	TRBJ1-1	TRBD1	TRBV5-1	TGCGCCAGCAGCTTGCGGACAGGGATGAACACTGAAGCTTTCTTT	CASSLRTGMNTEAFF
16	.	TRBJ2-2	.	TRBV19	TGTGCCAGTAGCGCTAAACATCCGACAGCTACCGGGGAGCTGTTTTTT	CASSAKHPTATGELFF
15	.	TRBJ2-7	.	TRBV13	TGTGCCAGCAGCTTGGGGCTAGCGTCGACCTACGAGCAGTACTTC	CASSLGLASTYEQYF
15	.	TRBJ2-3	.	TRBV7-8	TGTGCCAGCAGCTTAGTTAGCAACCCCTCAGTAACGCAGTATTTT	CASSLVSNPSVTQYF